This T cell receptor beta chain was identified during a study of cytomegalovirus exposure and HLA in healthy donors. To note about this clone: What it binds is not known.

The study's findings and limits: According to the study, roughly 180 TCR beta chains were cytomegalovirus-associated. TRBV6-2, TRBV6-3 and other indistinguishable V segments were excluded. Segments of the TCR beta V type were, in most cases, productive about 90% or about 30% of the time in an earlier analysis.

PCR employed 60 Vbeta and 13 Jbeta primers. Clones were read by immunoSEQ multiplex PCR, and TCRdb kept only the in-frame ones, dropping some. The repertoire holds about 120,000 clones, less than 85% seen once, with under 3.5% in the top ten. Per germline, CDR1 SGHVS and CDR2 FQNEAQ. There are 15 residues in the CDR3. The junction had 6 bases not matched to a gene; V was cut back by 5 bases and J by 2 bases. Though probably carrying unrecorded immune exposures, donors were nominally healthy at sampling. The chain is built from TRBV7-8 and TRBJ2-1, with 7 bases identical to TRBD2. The specimen was PBMCs. The sequence was collected from a male donor in good health and CMV-seronegative. The CDR3 spells CASSHGLVPYNEQFF. CDR3 in DNA: TGTGCCAGCAGCCACGGACTAGTACCCTACAATGAGCAGTTCTTC.